A single sample gave rise to the 22 T cell receptor beta chains below, sequenced in a study of cytomegalovirus exposure and HLA in healthy donors (dated by TCRdb to 2016 to 2017). The library was prepared using the immunoSEQ multiplex PCR assay. For the multiplex PCR, a mixture combining 60 forward primers for TCR Vbeta segments and 13 reverse primers for TCR Jbeta segments was used. TCRdb retrieved this table from immuneACCESS and kept in-frame rearrangements only. Not all clones are present; in checked studies, unresolved V genes account for under half, and no reason is known for the remainder. The sample yields about 160,000 clones; 80% were counted once. Of the sample, 9% to 10% falls within the top ten clones. The sequencing input was PBMCs. These receptors all stem from a man in his late teens or twenties in good health and CMV-seropositive.

This chain uses TRBV7-8 with TRBJ2-7; D is perhaps TRBD1 (5 bases). The V end was cut by 1 base, the J end by 2 bases, with 15 bases between. This CDR3 is 16 amino acids long. CDR1 is SGHVS, CDR2 FQNEAQ, per germline. In DNA, the CDR3 is TGTGCCAGCAGCTTAGTCGTCCGGGCAGGGACCTACGAGCAGTACTTC. This sequence encodes CASSLVVRAGTYEQYF. The full variable domain, with the rest looked up from reference TRBV7-8 and TRBJ2-7, is GAGVSQSPRYKVAKRGQDVALRCDPISGHVSLFWYQQALGQGPEFLTYFQNEAQLDKSGLPSDRFFAERPEGSVSTLKIQRTQQEDSAVYLCASSLVVRAGTYEQYFGPGTRLTVT.

V usage is TRBV28 and J usage is TRBJ1-1; unclear D gene. The CDR3 contains 12 residues. CDR1 MDHEN and CDR2 SYDVKM come from the germline V gene. Trimming shortened V by 6 bases and J by 1 base, and 6 bases separated the two germline ends. CDR3 coding DNA: TGTGCCAGCAGCGAGGAGAACACTGAAGCTTTCTTT. This translates into CASSEENTEAFF.

The rearrangement uses TRBV27 and TRBJ2-5; 7 bases align to TRBD2. V shed 7 bases, J shed 5 bases, and the junction held 13 bases outside the gene matches. The CDR3 covers 15 residues. Looked up from germline, CDR1 is MNHEY and CDR2 is SMNVEV (reference sequence). The DNA for the CDR3 is TGTGCCAGCACCGAATTCGGGGGGTCGGGCGAGACCCAGTACTTC. Translation: CASTEFGGSGETQYF.

This chain uses TRBV5-6 with TRBJ2-5; D is ambiguous. The V gene's germline CDR1 is SGHDT and CDR2 YYEEEE. The CDR3 length is 14 residues. With 5 bases removed from V and 9 bases from J, the gap between germline ends came to 20 bases. The CDR3, as DNA: TGTGCCAGCAGTCTCACCGGGTCCACCTTGGCCCAGTACTTC. The encoded protein is CASSLTGSTLAQYF.

The V and J genes are TRBV7-8 and TRBJ2-7, with 9 bases that match TRBD2. CDR3 length equals 15 residues. Germline trimming cut 1 base from V and 4 bases from J; bases unmatched to any gene: 5. CDR1 and CDR2 from the germline V gene are SGHVS and FQNEAQ. The CDR3 protein is CASSLVVAGVYEQYF. The DNA for the CDR3 is TGTGCCAGCAGCTTAGTGGTAGCGGGGGTTTACGAGCAGTACTTC.

V usage is TRBV30 and J usage is TRBJ2-3; D is perhaps TRBD2 (6 bases). Per the germline V gene, CDR1 is GTSNPN and CDR2 is SVGIG (reference sequence). The CDR3 is 15 amino acids. Trimming cost V 2 bases and J 2 bases, with 14 bases left between them. CDR3 residues: CAWSPAAGFTDTQYF. CDR3 coding DNA: TGTGCCTGGAGTCCGGCTGCGGGGTTCACAGATACGCAGTATTTT.

The chain joins TRBV4-1 to TRBJ2-1; 7 bases match TRBD1. The CDR3 consists of 15 residues. With V trimmed by 6 bases and J by 7 bases, 12 bases remained unmatched. Germline-derived CDR1 and CDR2 are MGHRA and YSYEKL. This CDR3 reads CASRMTSQGRNEQFF. The DNA of the CDR3 is TGCGCCAGCAGAATGACGTCACAGGGGCGGAATGAGCAGTTCTTC.

CDR3 in DNA: TGTGCCAGCAGTTACTTCCCGACAGGGTCCATTCAGTACTTC. Translated: CASSYFPTGSIQYF. This rearrangement joins TRBV6-6 to TRBJ2-4; the match to TRBD1 covers 7 bases. The germline V gene has CDR1 MNHNY and CDR2 SVGAGI (reference sequence). Unmatched junction bases numbered 6, after V lost 1 base and J lost 9 bases. The CDR3 covers 14 residues.

The rearrangement uses TRBV10-2 and TRBJ2-5, with 11 bases that match TRBD1. The end of the DNA fits TRBJ2-7 better, so the J call may be wrong. From germline, CDR1 is WSHSY and CDR2 SAAADI. The CDR3 covers 13 residues. CDR3 amino acids: CATSGQGVYEQYF. The CDR3 coding sequence is TGCGCCACTTCGGGACAGGGGGTCTACGAGCAGTACTTC.

Details on this clone: This CDR3 is missing its conserved last phenylalanine or tryptophan, likely due to a read error. The CDR3 DNA reads TGTGCCAGCAAAATTGGACAGGGAAATTCACCCCTCCACCTT. It yields the protein CASKIGQGNSPLHL. The chain uses TRBV6-5 and TRBJ1-6; the match to TRBD1 covers 8 bases. V was pared by 7 bases and J by 7 bases, with 6 bases of the junction left unmatched. There are 14 residues in the CDR3. The germline CDR1 and CDR2 sequences are MNHEY and SVGAGI.

About this clone itself: The final CDR3 position lacks the conserved phenylalanine or tryptophan, pointing to a likely read error. This sequence joins TRBV25-1 and TRBJ1-6; TRBD1 agrees at 7 bases. V shed 5 bases, J shed 7 bases, and the junction held 5 bases outside the gene matches. The CDR3 loop spans 14 amino acids. Per the germline V gene, CDR1 is MGHDK and CDR2 is SYGVNS. The CDR3 DNA reads TGTGCCAGCAGTCCGAGGGGGCGAAATTCACCCCTCCACCTT. It encodes CASSPRGRNSPLHL.

This clone was picked up a small number of times. The rearrangement uses TRBV6-5 and TRBJ2-1; D may be TRBD2 (7 bases). Germline lookup yields CDR1 MNHEY and CDR2 SVGAGI. CDR3 size: 15 residues. Deletions cut 5 bases from V and 9 bases from J, with 20 bases between. The CDR3 DNA reads TGTGCCAGCAGTCAACTGGGGGGGGGCGCTTTTGAGCAGTTCTTC. Amino acids: CASSQLGGGAFEQFF.

The rearrangement links TRBV27 to TRBJ2-7; D is perhaps TRBD1 (5 bases). Trimming took off 8 bases at V and 1 base at J, with 18 bases between the two ends. The CDR3 runs to 15 residues. CDR1 is MNHEY, CDR2 SMNVEV, per germline (reference sequence). The CDR3 spells CASAVGPGNSYEQYF. In nucleotides, the CDR3 is TGTGCCAGCGCGGTGGGTCCAGGGAATTCCTACGAGCAGTACTTC.

The chain carries TRBV12-5 and TRBJ2-5; TRBD1 aligns across 10 bases. CDR1 and CDR2 from the germline V gene are LGHNT and FRNRAP. V trimming: 4 bases; J trimming: 4 bases; junction bases outside the gene matches: 9. The CDR3 is 16 amino acids. DNA for the CDR3: TGTGCTAGTGGTTCCGGACAGGGGGAGAGCCGAGAGACCCAGTACTTC. Residues: CASGSGQGESRETQYF.

The chain uses TRBV29-1 and TRBJ1-1; a possible D gene is TRBD1 (6 bases). V was cut by 3 bases and J by 1 base, with 9 bases left in between. Germline values: CDR1 SQVTM, CDR2 ANQGSEA. The CDR3 runs to 13 residues. The CDR3, as DNA: TGCAGCGTTGAGGGGGGGGCGAACACTGAAGCTTTCTTT. This gives the protein CSVEGGANTEAFF.

V usage is TRBV20-1 and J usage is TRBJ2-7; D may be TRBD1 (5 bases). The CDR3 length is 11 residues. V was clipped by 6 bases and J by 5 bases, with 11 bases between them. The germline gives CDR1 DFQATT, CDR2 SNEGSKA (reference sequence). The CDR3 DNA reads as TGCAGTGCACCAGAGACAGACGAGCAGTACTTC. Its protein product is CSAPETDEQYF.

V gene TRBV11-2 combines with J gene TRBJ1-2, with 7 bases aligning to TRBD1. The germline gives CDR1 SGHAT, CDR2 FQNNGV. Unmatched junction bases numbered 9, after V lost 1 base and J lost 4 bases. CDR3 length: 16 residues. CDR3 amino acids: CASSLGPGSGGYGYTF. The CDR3 DNA sequence: TGTGCCAGCAGCTTAGGCCCCGGTTCAGGGGGCTATGGCTACACCTTC.

The chain links TRBV7-2 to TRBJ2-7, with 9 positions matching TRBD1. Germline V CDR1 and CDR2: SGHTA, FQGNSA. V trimming: 2 bases; J trimming: 3 bases; junction bases outside the gene matches: 2. CDR3 size: 14 residues. The CDR3 DNA reads as TGTGCCAGCAGCTTAACGGACAGGGGCTACGAGCAGTACTTC. Protein sequence: CASSLTDRGYEQYF.

V usage is TRBV13 and J usage is TRBJ2-1; D is perhaps TRBD1 (6 bases). Germline V CDR1 and CDR2: PRHDT, FYEKMQ (reference sequence). The CDR3 is 15 amino acids. Trimming stripped 4 bases from V and 8 bases from J, with 18 bases between. In DNA form, the CDR3 reads TGTGCCAGCAGCTCAGTAGTGGGGGCGGGTTATGAGCAGTTCTTC. Translated, it gives CASSSVVGAGYEQFF.

Turning to this clone: The conserved phenylalanine or tryptophan is not found at the CDR3 terminus, so this likely reflects a read error. The chain employs TRBV6-5 and TRBJ1-6; D gene uncertain. V shed 8 bases and J shed 2 bases, with 13 bases lying between them. The CDR3 length is 15 residues. Germline CDR1 reads MNHEY; CDR2 reads SVGAGI. CDR3 in amino acids: CASAWRATYNSPLHL. In DNA form, the CDR3 reads TGTGCCAGCGCTTGGAGGGCTACCTATAATTCACCCCTCCACCTT.

This chain uses TRBV4-1 with TRBJ2-7; no clear D. Trimming took 0 bases from V and 1 from J, leaving 10 bases between them. Germline lookup yields CDR1 MGHRA and CDR2 YSYEKL. The length of the CDR3 is 15 residues. CDR3 nucleotides: TGCGCCAGCAGCCAAGAAAACAGAGATTCCTACGAGCAGTACTTC. Its protein is CASSQENRDSYEQYF.

The chain recombines TRBV6-1 with TRBJ2-3; tentatively, D is TRBD1 (6 bases). V shed 5 bases and J shed 2 bases, with 14 bases lying between them. Germline lookup yields CDR1 MNHNS and CDR2 SASEGT. The CDR3 is 15 amino acids. The CDR3 nucleotides are TGTGCCAGCAGTACCATGGGGGCCCCCACAGATACGCAGTATTTT. It is translated as CASSTMGAPTDTQYF.